A selection of T cell receptor beta chains follows, all from one sample in a study of T cell changes during pregnancy in multiple sclerosis. TCRdb's table, derived via immunoSEQ multiplex PCR, lists solely in-frame clones and lacks some. This table holds about 85,000 clones, approximately 90% found once. The sample consisted of peripheral blood, taken in the first trimester of pregnancy. These receptors were obtained from a female donor with multiple sclerosis, enrolled in a pregnancy study. The CDR3 runs from the conserved cysteine through the conserved F or W. D genes are given only for firm matches. Not all rows give a size; the values are once, few, many and, for expanded clones, a class.

abundance	d_gene	len	v_gene	j_gene	CDR3aa
once	NA	12	TRBV15	TRBJ2-5	CATRDSSQTQYF
NA	TRBD2	16	TRBV2	TRBJ2-5	CASTLRASGSQETQYF
NA	TRBD1	15	TRBV30	TRBJ1-6	CAWGVITGDNSPLHF
NA	TRBD2	14	TRBV2	TRBJ2-1	CASSGTSGGYEQFF
NA	NA	12	TRBV7-9	TRBJ2-1	CASSLVGTEQFF
NA	TRBD1	16	TRBV6-5	TRBJ2-1	CASSYSGTGGYNEQFF
NA	NA	14	TRBV4-1	TRBJ1-3	CASSLTGTGNTIYF
NA	NA	11	TRBV5-8	TRBJ2-7	CASSRRYEQYF
NA	NA	14	TRBV7-9	TRBJ2-7	CASSFDLSSYEQYF
NA	NA	17	TRBV9	TRBJ1-2	CASSVDPGSRQGYGYTF
NA	TRBD2	16	TRBV29-1	TRBJ2-2	CSAEGTSGRIAGELFF